This TCR beta chain was identified in a study of blood T cell repertoires in COVID-19. Clinical history reported by participants formed the basis on which cohorts were assigned. Donors in Cohort 3 counted as recovered after two negative PCRs, clearance, or symptom resolution. The CDR3 is made up of 15 amino acids. V was trimmed by 0 bases and J by 4 bases, leaving 14 bases between them. Per germline, CDR1 SGHDT and CDR2 YYEEEE. Profiled with immunoSEQ multiplex PCR; TCRdb holds only in-frame clones, not every one. The table has 120,000 or so clones, less than 90% seen once. This clone was counted a single time.

This receptor was taken from a woman in her thirties who had recovered from COVID-19. Sequenced sample: PBMCs or T cells enriched from blood (not recorded which). The rearrangement joins TRBV5-6 to TRBJ2-7, with D possibly matching TRBD2 (6 bases). For the CDR3, the DNA is TGTGCCAGCAGCTTGGCCGTGCGGGGTGAGTACGAGCAGTACTTC. Its protein product is CASSLAVRGEYEQYF. Full variable domain (missing parts from reference TRBV5-6 and TRBJ2-7): DAGVTQSPTHLIKTRGQQVTLRCSPKSGHDTVSWYQQALGQGPQFIFQYYEEEERQRGNFPDRFSGHQFPNYSSELNVNALLLGDSALYLCASSLAVRGEYEQYFGPGTRLTVT.